The TCR beta chain under discussion was sequenced for a study of CD8+ T cells in alopecia areata. Study context: Patients in the study were on tofacitinib for 6 to 18 months, then off it for 6 months. Study-wide results and limits: With tofacitinib ongoing, many expanded lesional clones persisted in both scalp and blood. Tofacitinib delivered significant drops in scalp clonality and in expanded CD8+ clones among the top 100.

V was cut by 2 bases and J by 1 base, with 3 bases left in between. The germline CDR1 and CDR2 sequences are MNHNY and SVGAGI (reference sequence). This CDR3 spans 13 amino acids. This sample's treatment: oral pan-JAK inhibitor, 5-10 mg twice daily. Individuals with alopecia areata gave both lesional scalp punch biopsies and peripheral blood for collection. RNA, once extracted, was reverse transcribed into cDNA for use as the sequencing template. TCRdb keeps only in-frame clones here, not all; method: immunoSEQ multiplex PCR. The sample has 140,000 to 150,000 clones; 45% to 60% are singletons. A remark on this clone: Antigen unknown.

Sequences were derived from CD8+ T cells sorted from blood, sampled at week 4, from a patient treated with tofacitinib. The chain recombines TRBV6-6 with TRBJ1-5; D remains ambiguous. This receptor was identified in a human donor with alopecia areata. The DNA of the CDR3 is TGTGCCAGCAGTTACGGGAGCAATCAGCCCCAGCATTTT. It yields the protein CASSYGSNQPQHF.